Following are 17 T cell receptor beta chains from one sample sequenced in a study of lymphopenia after photon versus proton radiotherapy (dated by TCRdb to between 2018 and 2021). The method was the immunoSEQ multiplex PCR assay. The immuneACCESS repertoire file appears here via TCRdb, limited to in-frame rearrangements. These files lack a portion of the clones; in checked studies, under half of the deficit traces to unresolved V genes, and the cause of the others is not known. The sample contains more than 25,000 clones, roughly 90% of them found a single time. The ten most abundant clones make up around 50% of the sample. The material was peripheral blood, obtained from a patient treated with proton-based radiotherapy. The receptors stem from a woman aged 55-75 years with cholangiocarcinoma. Some clones in this sample may be carry-over from other donors' samples.

The chain couples TRBV5-6 to TRBJ2-1; D is possibly TRBD2 (6 bases). The CDR3 is 16 residues long. The germline V and J ends were trimmed by 2 bases and 1 base, with 13 bases remaining between them. The germline CDR1 and CDR2 sequences are SGHDT and YYEEEE. Here the CDR3 DNA reads TGTGCCAGCAGCTTCGTTGCGGGAAGGTCCTACAATGAGCAGTTCTTC. Translation: CASSFVAGRSYNEQFF.

This clone was seen only once. The chain carries TRBV2 and TRBJ2-3; D perhaps matches TRBD1 (6 bases). Germline CDR1 is SNHLY and CDR2 is FYNNEI. This CDR3 contains 15 residues. V was pared by 3 bases and J by 2 bases, with 12 bases between. The chain's CDR3 is CASSDGGRITDTQYF. CDR3 coding DNA: TGTGCCAGCAGTGATGGGGGCAGAATCACAGATACGCAGTATTTT. The entire variable domain, with the rest obtained from reference TRBV2 and TRBJ2-3, is as follows: EPEVTQTPSHQVTQMGQEVILRCVPISNHLYFYWYRQILGQKVEFLVSFYNNEISEKSEIFDDQFSVERPDGSNFTLKIRSTKLEDSAMYFCASSDGGRITDTQYFGPGTRLTVL.

The CDR3: CAGAGFATGELFF. The CDR3 nucleotides read TGTGCCGGAGCGGGGTTTGCGACCGGGGAGCTGTTTTTT. The rearrangement links TRBV2 to TRBJ2-2; 7 bases match TRBD2. This CDR3 has 13 amino acids. From germline, CDR1 is SNHLY and CDR2 FYNNEI. The V segment lost 11 bases and the J segment 5 bases; nucleotides outside the gene matches: 8.

The chain has TRBV9 and TRBJ1-5; D is undetermined. The CDR3 extends over 15 amino acids. CDR1 and CDR2 from the germline V gene are SGDLS and YYNGEE. Trimming left V 0 bases short and J 6 bases short, with 13 bases between. The CDR3 sequence: CASSVAEGFGQPQHF. The CDR3, as DNA: TGTGCCAGCAGCGTAGCGGAGGGTTTCGGTCAGCCCCAGCATTTT.

This chain joins TRBV18 and TRBJ2-5, with 9 positions matching TRBD1. This CDR3 contains 16 residues. The germline CDR1 and CDR2 sequences are KGHSH and LQKENI. Unmatched junction bases numbered 10, after V lost 4 bases and J lost 4 bases. CDR3 nucleotide sequence: TGTGCCAGCTCACGGCCGGGACAGGGTAAAGGAGAGACCCAGTACTTC. Protein sequence: CASSRPGQGKGETQYF.

The chain's CDR3 is CASSPGGGTEAFF. In DNA form, the CDR3 reads TGTGCCAGCAGCCCCGGTGGAGGCACTGAAGCTTTCTTT. This chain uses TRBV4-2 with TRBJ1-1; D unclear. The V and J ends lost 4 bases and 4 bases respectively, with 10 bases between them. This CDR3 region has 13 residues. CDR1 LGHNA and CDR2 YNFKEQ come from the germline V gene.

The genes are TRBV5-4 and TRBJ2-5, with a possible D match to TRBD1 (5 bases). This CDR3 is built from 13 residues. The ends were cut back, 2 bases at V and 9 bases at J, with 14 bases in the middle. Germline values: CDR1 SGHNT, CDR2 YYREEE (reference sequence). The CDR3 coding sequence is TGTGCCAGCAGCTTAGGCCGGCTAGGGGCCCAGTACTTC. This gives the protein CASSLGRLGAQYF.

This chain connects TRBV19 to TRBJ2-7; D possibly uses TRBD1 or TRBD2 (5 bases each). Trimming left V 3 bases short and J 0 bases short, with 9 bases between. The CDR3 covers 14 residues. In germline, CDR1 is LNHDA, CDR2 SQIVND (reference sequence). The CDR3 nucleotides are TGTGCCAGTAGTATGGGACGGCCCTCCTACGAGCAGTACTTC. Its translation: CASSMGRPSYEQYF.

The chain joins TRBV14 to TRBJ1-1, with D unresolved. The CDR3 runs to 14 residues. Germline V gene data show CDR1 as SGHDN and CDR2 as FVKESK. V dropped 0 bases and J dropped 4 bases, with 9 bases sitting between them. CDR3 sequence: CASSQDWGSTEAFF. CDR3 DNA sequence: TGTGCCAGCAGCCAAGATTGGGGAAGCACTGAAGCTTTCTTT.

This clone showed up just once. The chain employs TRBV7-6 and TRBJ2-5, with D tentatively TRBD2 (5 bases). TRBJ2-7 matches the DNA end more closely, so the J call is doubtful. Germline V gene data show CDR1 as SGHVS and CDR2 as FNYEAQ. CDR3 length equals 14 residues. CDR3 residues: CASSPPAGPYEQYF. The CDR3 nucleotides are TGTGCCAGCAGCCCCCCCGCGGGCCCCTACGAGCAGTACTTC.

This clone has only a few counts. The DNA of the CDR3 is TGTGCCAGCACCCGGGACCCTAACTATGGCTACACCTTC. This encodes CASTRDPNYGYTF. The chain recombines TRBV13 with TRBJ1-2, with D possibly being TRBD1 (5 bases). CDR3 size: 13 residues. Germline values: CDR1 PRHDT, CDR2 FYEKMQ (reference sequence). V lost 7 bases and J lost 0, with 9 bases in between.

The rearrangement joins TRBV6-1 to TRBJ2-1; D may be TRBD2 (6 bases). V dropped 8 bases and J dropped 3 bases, with 11 bases sitting between them. Looked up from germline, CDR1 is MNHNS and CDR2 is SASEGT. The CDR3 totals 13 residues. CDR3 DNA: TGTGCCAGCCGCGGAGGGGTCTACAATGAGCAGTTCTTC. It specifies CASRGGVYNEQFF.

The V and J genes are TRBV6-5 and TRBJ2-1, with no clear D. The CDR3 is made up of 14 amino acids. Trimming pared 5 bases from V and 0 bases from J, leaving 8 bases between. Germline V gene lookup returns CDR1 MNHEY and CDR2 SVGAGI. In DNA form, the CDR3 reads TGTGCCAGCAGTCTACAGTACTCCTACAATGAGCAGTTCTTC. It specifies CASSLQYSYNEQFF.

The rearrangement uses TRBV7-7 and TRBJ2-7, with no clear D. Between the trimmed V and J ends, which lost 1 base and 6 bases, there was a span of 10 bases. Per the germline V gene, CDR1 is SSHAT and CDR2 is FNYEAQ (reference sequence). There are 13 residues in the CDR3. CDR3 nucleotides: TGTGCCAGCAGCTTAGAGGGTGGGTCCGAGCAGTACTTC. Translating gives CASSLEGGSEQYF.

This rearrangement joins TRBV30 to TRBJ1-1; D unclear. This CDR3 is built from 14 residues. V lost 2 bases, J lost 0 bases, and 10 bases lay in between. The germline CDR1 and CDR2 sequences are GTSNPN and SVGIG (reference sequence). For the CDR3, the DNA is TGTGCCTGGAGTTTGTTGAGCCTGAACACTGAAGCTTTCTTT. The encoded protein is CAWSLLSLNTEAFF.

The chain combines TRBV5-4 with TRBJ1-1, with D perhaps matching TRBD1 (6 bases). V was shortened by 4 bases and J by 3 bases, with 16 bases between the two germline ends. Germline V gives CDR1 SGHNT, CDR2 YYREEE (reference sequence). CDR3 length: 15 amino acids. The CDR3 DNA reads TGTGCCAGCAGCAGTCCGTCACAGGGTCACACTGAAGCTTTCTTT. Its protein product is CASSSPSQGHTEAFF.

The rearrangement links TRBV20-1 to TRBJ2-7; D gene uncertain. Germline CDR1 is DFQATT and CDR2 is SNEGSKA (reference sequence). This CDR3 is built from 11 residues. With 6 bases removed from V and 0 bases from J, the gap between germline ends came to 6 bases. The CDR3 here is CSASSSYEQYF. The DNA for the CDR3 is TGCAGTGCCTCAAGCTCCTACGAGCAGTACTTC.